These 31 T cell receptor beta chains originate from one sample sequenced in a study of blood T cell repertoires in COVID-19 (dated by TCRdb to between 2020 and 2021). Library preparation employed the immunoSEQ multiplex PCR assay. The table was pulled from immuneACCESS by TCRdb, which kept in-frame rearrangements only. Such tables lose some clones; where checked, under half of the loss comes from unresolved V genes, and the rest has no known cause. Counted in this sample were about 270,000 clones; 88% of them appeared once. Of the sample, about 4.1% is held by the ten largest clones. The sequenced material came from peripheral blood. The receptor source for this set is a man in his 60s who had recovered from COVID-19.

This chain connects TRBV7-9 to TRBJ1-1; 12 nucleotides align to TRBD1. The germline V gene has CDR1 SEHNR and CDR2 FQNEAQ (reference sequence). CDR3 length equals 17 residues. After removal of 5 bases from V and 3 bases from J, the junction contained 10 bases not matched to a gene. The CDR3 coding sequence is TGTGCCAGCAGCCCCGGGACAGGGGGCTTCCAGGACACTGAAGCTTTCTTT. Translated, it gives CASSPGTGGFQDTEAFF.

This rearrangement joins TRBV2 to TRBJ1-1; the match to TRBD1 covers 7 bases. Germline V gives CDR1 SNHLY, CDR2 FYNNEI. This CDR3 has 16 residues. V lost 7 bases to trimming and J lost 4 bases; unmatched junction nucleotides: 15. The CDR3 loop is CASTPGTYRGGTEAFF. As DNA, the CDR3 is TGTGCCAGCACCCCCGGAACCTACAGGGGTGGCACTGAAGCTTTCTTT.

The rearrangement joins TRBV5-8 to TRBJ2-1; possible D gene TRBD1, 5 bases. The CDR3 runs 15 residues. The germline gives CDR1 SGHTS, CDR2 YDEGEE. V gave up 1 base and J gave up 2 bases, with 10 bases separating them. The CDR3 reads CASSLQGDTYNEQFF. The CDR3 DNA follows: TGTGCCAGCAGCTTGCAGGGCGACACCTACAATGAGCAGTTCTTC.

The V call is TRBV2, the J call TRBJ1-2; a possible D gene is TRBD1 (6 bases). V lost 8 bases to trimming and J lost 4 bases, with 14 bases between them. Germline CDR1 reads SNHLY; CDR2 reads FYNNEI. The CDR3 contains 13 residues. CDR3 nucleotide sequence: TGTGCCAGCTCTGGACAGCTCTTCTATGGCTACACCTTC. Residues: CASSGQLFYGYTF.

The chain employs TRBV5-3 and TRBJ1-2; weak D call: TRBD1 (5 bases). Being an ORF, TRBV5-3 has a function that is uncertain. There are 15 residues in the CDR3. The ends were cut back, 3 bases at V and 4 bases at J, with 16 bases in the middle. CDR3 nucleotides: TGTGCCAGAAGCTCCCGGGGGTCCAAAGGCTATGGCTACACCTTC. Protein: CARSSRGSKGYGYTF.

The CDR3 coding sequence is TGTGCCAGCAGCCCTCAGGTAGGGGGTAGAGGCAATGAGCAGTTCTTC. Protein sequence: CASSPQVGGRGNEQFF. The chain combines TRBV11-2 with TRBJ2-1; D perhaps matches TRBD1 (6 bases). Trimming removed 5 bases at V and 6 bases at J, with 20 bases between. The CDR3 spans 16 residues. The germline V gene has CDR1 SGHAT and CDR2 FQNNGV.

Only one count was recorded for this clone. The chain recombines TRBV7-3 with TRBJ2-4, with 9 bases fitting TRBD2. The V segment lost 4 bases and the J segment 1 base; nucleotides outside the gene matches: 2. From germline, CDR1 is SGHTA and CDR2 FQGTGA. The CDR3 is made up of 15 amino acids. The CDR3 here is CASSYTSGAKNIQYF. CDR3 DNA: TGTGCCAGCAGCTATACTAGCGGGGCCAAAAACATTCAGTACTTC.

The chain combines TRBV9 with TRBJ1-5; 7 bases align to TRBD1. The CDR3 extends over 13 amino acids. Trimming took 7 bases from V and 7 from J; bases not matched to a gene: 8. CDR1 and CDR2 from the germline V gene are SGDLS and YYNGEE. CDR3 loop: CASGGAGGQPQHF. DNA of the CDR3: TGTGCCAGCGGCGGGGCAGGGGGACAGCCCCAGCATTTT.

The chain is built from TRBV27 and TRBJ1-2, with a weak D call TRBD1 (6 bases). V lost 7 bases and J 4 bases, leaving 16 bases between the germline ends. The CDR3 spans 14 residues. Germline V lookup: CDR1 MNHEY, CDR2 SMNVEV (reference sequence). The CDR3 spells CASKSNRAGYGYTF. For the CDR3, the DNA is TGTGCCAGCAAATCGAACAGGGCTGGCTATGGCTACACCTTC.

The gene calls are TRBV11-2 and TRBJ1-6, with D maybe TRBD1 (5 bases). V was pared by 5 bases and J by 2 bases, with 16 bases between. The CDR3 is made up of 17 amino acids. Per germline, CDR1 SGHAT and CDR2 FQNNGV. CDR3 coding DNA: TGTGCCAGCAGCGACCTTTTGTGGGGCACCTATAATTCACCCCTCCACTTT. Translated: CASSDLLWGTYNSPLHF.

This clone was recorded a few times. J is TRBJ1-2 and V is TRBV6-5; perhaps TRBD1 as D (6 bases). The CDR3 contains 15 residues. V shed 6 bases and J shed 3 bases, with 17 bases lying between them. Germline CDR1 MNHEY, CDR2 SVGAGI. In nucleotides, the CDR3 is TGTGCCAGCAGGGCCCTCCCGGGGGGCTACTATGGCTACACCTTC. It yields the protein CASRALPGGYYGYTF.

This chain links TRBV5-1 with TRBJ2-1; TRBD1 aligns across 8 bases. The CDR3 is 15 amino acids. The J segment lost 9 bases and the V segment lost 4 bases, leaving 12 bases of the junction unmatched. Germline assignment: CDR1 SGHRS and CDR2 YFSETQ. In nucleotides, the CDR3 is TGCGCCAGCAGCCCATTGGACAGGGTTTCAGGTGAGCAGTTCTTC. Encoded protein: CASSPLDRVSGEQFF.

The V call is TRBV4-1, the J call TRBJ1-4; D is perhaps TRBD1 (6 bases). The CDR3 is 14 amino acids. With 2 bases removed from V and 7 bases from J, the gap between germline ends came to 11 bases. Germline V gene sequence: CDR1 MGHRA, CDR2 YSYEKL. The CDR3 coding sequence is TGCGCCAGCAGCCAACAGGGGTGGGCTGAAAAACTGTTTTTT. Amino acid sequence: CASSQQGWAEKLFF.

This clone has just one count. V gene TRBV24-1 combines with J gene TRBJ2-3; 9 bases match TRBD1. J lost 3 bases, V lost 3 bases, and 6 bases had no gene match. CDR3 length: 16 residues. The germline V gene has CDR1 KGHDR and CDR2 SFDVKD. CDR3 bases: TGTGCCACCAGTGATCTCCGGACAGGGGAGACAGATACGCAGTATTTT. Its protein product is CATSDLRTGETDTQYF.

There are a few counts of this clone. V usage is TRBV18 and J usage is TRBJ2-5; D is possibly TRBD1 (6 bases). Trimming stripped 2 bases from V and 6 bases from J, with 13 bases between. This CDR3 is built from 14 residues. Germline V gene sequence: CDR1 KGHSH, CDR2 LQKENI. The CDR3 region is CASSPGDNSQTQYF. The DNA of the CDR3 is TGTGCCAGCTCACCAGGGGACAACAGCCAGACCCAGTACTTC.

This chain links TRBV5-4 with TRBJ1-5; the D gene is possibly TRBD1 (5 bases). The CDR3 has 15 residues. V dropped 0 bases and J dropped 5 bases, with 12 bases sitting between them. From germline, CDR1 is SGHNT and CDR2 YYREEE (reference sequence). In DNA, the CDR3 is TGTGCCAGCAGCTTGGGGGGGGGTGGCGATCAGCCCCAGCATTTT. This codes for CASSLGGGGDQPQHF.

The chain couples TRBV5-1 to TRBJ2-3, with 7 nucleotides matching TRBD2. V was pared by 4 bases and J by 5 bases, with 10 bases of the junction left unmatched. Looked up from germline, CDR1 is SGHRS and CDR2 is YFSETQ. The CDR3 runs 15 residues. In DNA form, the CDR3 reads TGCGCCAGCAGCGGGGCCGGGACGGGGGGAGATACGCAGTATTTT. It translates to CASSGAGTGGDTQYF.

The CDR3 DNA sequence: TGTGCCAGCAGGGGCAGTTACTACGAGCAGTACTTC. Its translation: CASRGSYYEQYF. J is TRBJ2-7 and V is TRBV6-5, with D unresolved. The germline CDR1 and CDR2 sequences are MNHEY and SVGAGI. The V and J ends lost 6 bases and 3 bases respectively, with 9 bases between them. The CDR3 sequence is 12 residues long.

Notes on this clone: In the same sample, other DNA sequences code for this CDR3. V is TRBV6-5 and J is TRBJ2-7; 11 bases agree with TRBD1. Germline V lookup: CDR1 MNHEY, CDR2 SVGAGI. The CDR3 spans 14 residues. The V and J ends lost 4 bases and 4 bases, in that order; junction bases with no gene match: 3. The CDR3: CASSLGTGGYEQYF. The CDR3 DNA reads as TGTGCCAGCAGTTTGGGGACAGGGGGATACGAGCAGTACTTC.

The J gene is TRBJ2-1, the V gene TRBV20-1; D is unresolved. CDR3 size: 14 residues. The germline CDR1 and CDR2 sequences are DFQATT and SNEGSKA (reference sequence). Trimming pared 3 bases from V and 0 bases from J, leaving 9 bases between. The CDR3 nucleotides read TGCAGTGCTAGTGGCCAGGACTCCTACAATGAGCAGTTCTTC. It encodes CSASGQDSYNEQFF.

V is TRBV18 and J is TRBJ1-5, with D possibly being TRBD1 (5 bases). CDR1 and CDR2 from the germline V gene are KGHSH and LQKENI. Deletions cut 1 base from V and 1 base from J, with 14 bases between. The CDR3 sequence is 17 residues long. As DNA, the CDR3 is TGTGCCAGCTCACCACTCTTGGTTCGGGGGAGCAATCAGCCCCAGCATTTT. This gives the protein CASSPLLVRGSNQPQHF.

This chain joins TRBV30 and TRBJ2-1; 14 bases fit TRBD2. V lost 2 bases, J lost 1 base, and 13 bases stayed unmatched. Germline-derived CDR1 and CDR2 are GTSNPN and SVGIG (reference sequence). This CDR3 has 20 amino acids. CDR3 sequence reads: CAWSYTGLAGVRGSYNEQFF. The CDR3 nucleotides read TGTGCCTGGAGTTATACGGGACTAGCGGGAGTCCGGGGGTCCTACAATGAGCAGTTCTTC.

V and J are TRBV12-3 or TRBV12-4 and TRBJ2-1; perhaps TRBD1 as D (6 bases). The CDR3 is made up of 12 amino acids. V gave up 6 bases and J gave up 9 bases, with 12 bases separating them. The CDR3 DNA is TGTGCCAGCAGCCCCTCCAGGGGTGAGCAGTTCTTC. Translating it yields CASSPSRGEQFF.

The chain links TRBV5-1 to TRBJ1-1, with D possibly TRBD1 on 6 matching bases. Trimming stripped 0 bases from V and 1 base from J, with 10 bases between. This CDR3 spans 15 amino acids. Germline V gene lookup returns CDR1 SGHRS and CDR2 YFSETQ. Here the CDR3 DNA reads TGCGCCAGCAGCTTGGCCAGGGACAAGAACACTGAAGCTTTCTTT. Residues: CASSLARDKNTEAFF.

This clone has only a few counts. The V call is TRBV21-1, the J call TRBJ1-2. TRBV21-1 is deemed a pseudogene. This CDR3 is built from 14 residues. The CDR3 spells CASSKEVGSFSYTF. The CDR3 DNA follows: TGTGCCAGCAGCAAAGAGGTAGGGAGCTTCAGCTACACCTTC.

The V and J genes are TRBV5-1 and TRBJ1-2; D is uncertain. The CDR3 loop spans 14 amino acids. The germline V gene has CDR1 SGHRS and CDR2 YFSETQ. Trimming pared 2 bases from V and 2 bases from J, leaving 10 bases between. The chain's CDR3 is CASSFEGLNYGYTF. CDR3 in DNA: TGCGCCAGCAGCTTCGAGGGCTTAAACTATGGCTACACCTTC.

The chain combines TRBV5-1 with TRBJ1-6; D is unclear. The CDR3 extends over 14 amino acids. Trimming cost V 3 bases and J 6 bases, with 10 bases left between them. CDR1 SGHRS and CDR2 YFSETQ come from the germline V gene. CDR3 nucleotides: TGCGCCAGCAGCTCGGACGGAGGTAATTCACCCCTCCACTTT. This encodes CASSSDGGNSPLHF.

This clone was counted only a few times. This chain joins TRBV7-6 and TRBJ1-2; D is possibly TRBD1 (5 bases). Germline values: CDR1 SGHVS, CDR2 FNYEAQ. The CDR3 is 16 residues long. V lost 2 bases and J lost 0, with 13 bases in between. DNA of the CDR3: TGTGCCAGCAGCTTACTGCAGGGTGGGTCTAACTATGGCTACACCTTC. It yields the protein CASSLLQGGSNYGYTF.

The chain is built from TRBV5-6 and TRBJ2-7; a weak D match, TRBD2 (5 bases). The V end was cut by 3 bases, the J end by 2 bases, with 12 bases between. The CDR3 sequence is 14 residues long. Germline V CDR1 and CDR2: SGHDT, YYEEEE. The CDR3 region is CASSSGLGAYEQYF. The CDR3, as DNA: TGTGCCAGCAGCTCCGGACTCGGGGCCTACGAGCAGTACTTC.

CDR3 bases: TGTGCCAGTAGTATTTTGGGCAACAGGGAAAACATTCAGTACTTC. Its protein product is CASSILGNRENIQYF. This chain connects TRBV19 to TRBJ2-4; possibly TRBD1 for D (6 bases). The germline CDR1 and CDR2 sequences are LNHDA and SQIVND (reference sequence). CDR3 length equals 15 residues. Deletions cut 3 bases from V and 5 bases from J, with 14 bases between.

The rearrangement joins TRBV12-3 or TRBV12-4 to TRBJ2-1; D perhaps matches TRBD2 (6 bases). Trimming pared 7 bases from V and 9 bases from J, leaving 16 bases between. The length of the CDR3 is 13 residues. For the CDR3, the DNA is TGTGCCAGCAAAGGGACTTCCCGGGGTGAGCAGTTCTTC. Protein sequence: CASKGTSRGEQFF.